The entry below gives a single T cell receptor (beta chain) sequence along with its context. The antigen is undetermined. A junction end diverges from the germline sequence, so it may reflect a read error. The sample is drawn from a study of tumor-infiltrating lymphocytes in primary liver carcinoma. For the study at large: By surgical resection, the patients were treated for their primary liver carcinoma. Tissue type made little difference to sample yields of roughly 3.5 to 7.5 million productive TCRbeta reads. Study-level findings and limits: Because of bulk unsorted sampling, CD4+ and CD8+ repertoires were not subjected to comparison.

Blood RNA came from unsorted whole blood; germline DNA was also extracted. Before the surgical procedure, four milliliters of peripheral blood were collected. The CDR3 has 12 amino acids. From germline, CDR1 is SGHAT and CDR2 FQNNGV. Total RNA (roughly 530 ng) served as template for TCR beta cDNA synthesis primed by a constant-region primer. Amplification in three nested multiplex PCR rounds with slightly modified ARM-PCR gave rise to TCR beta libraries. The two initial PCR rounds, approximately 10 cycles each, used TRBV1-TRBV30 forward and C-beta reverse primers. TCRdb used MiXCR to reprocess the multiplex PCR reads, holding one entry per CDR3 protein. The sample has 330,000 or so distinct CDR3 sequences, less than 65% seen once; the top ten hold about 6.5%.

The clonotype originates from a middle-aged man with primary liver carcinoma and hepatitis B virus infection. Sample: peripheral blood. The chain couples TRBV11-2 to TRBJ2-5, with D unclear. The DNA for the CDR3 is TGTGTCAGCAGCCTAGATTCGGGTCCCCAGTACTTC. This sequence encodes CVSSLDSGPQYF.